A single sample gave rise to the 25 T cell receptor beta chains below, sequenced in a study of CD8+ T cells in alopecia areata (dated by TCRdb to between 2017 and 2018). Per the publication, the time point label means: 24 weeks on oral tofacitinib. The treatment or condition label, as the study defines it: oral pan-JAK inhibitor, 5-10 mg twice daily. The library was produced with the immunoSEQ multiplex PCR assay. RNA was extracted from all samples and reverse transcribed into cDNA, which served as template for TCR sequencing. TCRdb retrieved this table from immuneACCESS and kept in-frame rearrangements only. Not all clones are present; in checked studies, unresolved V genes account for under half, and no reason is known for the remainder. This sample gives 190,000 or so clones in total; roughly 61% of them show up just once. The top ten constitute roughly 12% of the sample. This specimen was CD8+ T cells sorted from blood, taken at week 24, from a patient treated with tofacitinib. The receptors were sampled from a human donor with alopecia areata.

This chain joins TRBV13 and TRBJ2-7; 9 bases line up with TRBD2. The CDR3 runs to 15 residues. Looked up from germline, CDR1 is PRHDT and CDR2 is FYEKMQ (reference sequence). V was pared by 2 bases and J by 0 bases, with 2 bases of the junction left unmatched. CDR3: CASSLPSGVSYEQYF. CDR3 DNA sequence: TGTGCCAGCAGCTTACCTAGCGGGGTCTCCTACGAGCAGTACTTC.

This clone was detected a few times. The J gene is TRBJ2-3, the V gene TRBV29-1; 10 bases line up with TRBD2. Losses at the gene ends were 7 bases for V and 6 bases for J; bases not matched to a gene: 7. CDR3 length equals 13 residues. Germline values: CDR1 SQVTM, CDR2 ANQGSEA. The CDR3 protein is CSAASGGGDTQYF. The CDR3, as DNA: TGCAGCGCAGCTAGCGGGGGTGGCGATACGCAGTATTTT.

The V and J genes are TRBV28 and TRBJ1-1; D remains ambiguous. Trimming removed 6 bases at V and 7 bases at J, with 9 bases between. CDR1 MDHEN and CDR2 SYDVKM come from the germline V gene. The CDR3 has 11 residues. The CDR3 loop reads CASSRQREAFF. The CDR3 DNA sequence: TGTGCCAGCAGCCGACAACGTGAAGCTTTCTTT.

This chain links TRBV19 with TRBJ2-3; D is uncertain. Germline CDR1 and CDR2: LNHDA and SQIVND (reference sequence). V was trimmed by 7 bases and J by 0 bases, leaving 8 bases between them. The CDR3 consists of 13 residues. Written as DNA, the CDR3 is TGTGCCAGTAACCTGGGTAGCACAGATACGCAGTATTTT. This sequence encodes CASNLGSTDTQYF. Full variable domain (missing parts from reference TRBV19 and TRBJ2-3): DGGITQSPKYLFRKEGQNVTLSCEQNLNHDAMYWYRQDPGQGLRLIYYSQIVNDFQKGDIAEGYSVSREKKESFPLTVTSAQKNPTAFYLCASNLGSTDTQYFGPGTRLTVL.

The chain links TRBV27 to TRBJ1-5; 8 positions agree with TRBD1. The trim removed 5 bases at V and 4 bases at J, leaving 4 bases unmatched. CDR3 size: 14 residues. Germline CDR1 is MNHEY and CDR2 is SMNVEV (reference sequence). Here the CDR3 DNA reads TGTGCCAGCAGTGACGACAGGGGTAATCAGCCCCAGCATTTT. This codes for CASSDDRGNQPQHF.

The V gene is TRBV4-2, the J gene TRBJ1-1; 8 bases agree with TRBD1. CDR1 and CDR2 (germline): LGHNA, YNFKEQ. V lost 0 bases and J lost 0; bases outside the gene matches: 3. The CDR3 length is 16 residues. In nucleotides, the CDR3 is TGTGCCAGCAGCCAAGAGACAGGGGCGGTGAACACTGAAGCTTTCTTT. Its translation: CASSQETGAVNTEAFF.

This clone was detected a few times. The rearrangement uses TRBV7-9 and TRBJ2-2; tentative D call: TRBD2 (5 bases). V lost 2 bases and J 10 bases, leaving 8 bases between the germline ends. This CDR3 has 12 amino acids. CDR1 SEHNR and CDR2 FQNEAQ come from the germline V gene (reference sequence). CDR3 amino acids: CASSLSGMELFF. For the CDR3, the DNA is TGTGCCAGCAGCTTATCCGGGATGGAGCTGTTTTTT.

This clone was seen only a few times. J is TRBJ2-7 and V is TRBV27, with D uncertain. Germline lookup yields CDR1 MNHEY and CDR2 SMNVEV (reference sequence). Between the trimmed V and J ends, which lost 6 bases and 5 bases, there was a span of 11 bases. CDR3 length: 12 residues. The CDR3 here is CASSGRLDEQYF. In DNA, the CDR3 is TGTGCCAGCAGCGGACGGCTGGACGAGCAGTACTTC.

V gene TRBV9 combines with J gene TRBJ2-3; 10 bases line up with TRBD1. The CDR3 spans 15 residues. V dropped 4 bases and J dropped 3; count of bases not matched to a gene: 5. Germline V gene data show CDR1 as SGDLS and CDR2 as YYNGEE. CDR3 in amino acids: CASSTTGGGTDTQYF. For the CDR3, the DNA is TGTGCCAGCAGCACGACAGGGGGCGGGACAGATACGCAGTATTTT.

The gene calls are TRBV2 and TRBJ2-7; D is unclear. The CDR3 sequence is 12 residues long. The germline V gene has CDR1 SNHLY and CDR2 FYNNEI. The V end lost 7 bases, the J end lost 4 bases, and 11 bases lay between the germline ends. This chain's CDR3 is CASNDGLYEQYF. The CDR3 DNA reads as TGTGCCAGCAATGACGGTTTGTACGAGCAGTACTTC.

V usage is TRBV30 and J usage is TRBJ1-2; D is possibly TRBD1 (6 bases). This CDR3 spans 14 amino acids. The V and J ends lost 7 bases and 8 bases respectively, with 23 bases between them. CDR1 is GTSNPN and CDR2 is SVGIG in the germline V gene (reference sequence). CDR3 sequence (DNA): TGTGCCTCCTACCCCCCCCCAGGGGCCTTCGGCTACACCTTC. Translation gives CASYPPPGAFGYTF.

This clone appeared a few times. The chain joins TRBV2 to TRBJ2-1; tentative D call: TRBD2 (5 bases). This CDR3 spans 11 amino acids. V lost 7 bases, J lost 7 bases, and 8 bases lay in between. The germline V gene has CDR1 SNHLY and CDR2 FYNNEI. For the CDR3, the DNA is TGTGCCAGCACCCGGGAAAATGAGCAGTTCTTC. It is translated as CASTRENEQFF.

This clone was seen once. The chain uses TRBV10-3 and TRBJ1-1, with 7 bases that match TRBD1. CDR1 and CDR2 (germline): ENHRY, SYGVKD. The junction had 10 bases not matched to a gene; V was cut back by 11 bases and J by 1 base. This CDR3 region has 14 residues. The CDR3 protein is CASNQGGGNTEAFF. In nucleotides, the CDR3 is TGTGCCTCCAATCAAGGGGGCGGGAACACTGAAGCTTTCTTT.

This clone has only a few counts. V is TRBV2 and J is TRBJ2-1; no clear D. Germline V gene sequence: CDR1 SNHLY, CDR2 FYNNEI. Trimming took off 7 bases at V and 4 bases at J, with 14 bases between the two ends. The CDR3 loop spans 14 amino acids. The CDR3 is CASTDRPEYNEQFF. The CDR3 nucleotides read TGTGCCAGCACAGACCGGCCCGAATACAATGAGCAGTTCTTC.

The CDR3 reads CASGTSLLEQYF. In DNA, the CDR3 is TGTGCCAGCGGGACGAGCCTTCTCGAGCAGTACTTC. This chain uses TRBV27 with TRBJ2-7; TRBD1 or TRBD2 may be the D gene (5 bases each). V dropped 8 bases and J dropped 6 bases, with 14 bases sitting between them. The CDR3 runs 12 residues. CDR1 and CDR2 (germline): MNHEY, SMNVEV (reference sequence).

This clone showed up just once. The chain has TRBV13 and TRBJ2-7, with D unclear. This CDR3 spans 16 amino acids. Germline loops: CDR1 PRHDT, CDR2 FYEKMQ (reference sequence). V was clipped by 5 bases and J by 2 bases, with 19 bases between them. CDR3 region: CASSARGTPNAYEQYF. Here the CDR3 DNA reads TGTGCCAGCAGCGCGAGAGGTACCCCCAACGCCTACGAGCAGTACTTC.

V and J are TRBV20-1 and TRBJ2-3; D is uncertain. CDR1 and CDR2 (germline): DFQATT, SNEGSKA (reference sequence). The CDR3 runs to 10 residues. V was pared by 6 bases and J by 3 bases, with 4 bases between. CDR3 sequence (DNA): TGCAGTGCCCATACAGATACGCAGTATTTT. Protein product: CSAHTDTQYF.

V usage is TRBV2 and J usage is TRBJ2-1; 7 bases map to TRBD1. J gave up 2 bases and V 10 bases, and 2 bases lay outside the gene matches. The CDR3 has 12 amino acids. Germline V gene sequence: CDR1 SNHLY, CDR2 FYNNEI. For the CDR3, the DNA is TGTGCCATGACAGGGCCCTACAATGAGCAGTTCTTC. This codes for CAMTGPYNEQFF.

This clone was observed a handful of times. The chain is built from TRBV6-5 and TRBJ2-7, with D possibly being TRBD1 (5 bases). The V and J ends lost 7 bases and 2 bases respectively, with 12 bases between them. This CDR3 has 13 residues. From germline, CDR1 is MNHEY and CDR2 SVGAGI. The CDR3 reads CASTAGPTYEQYF. The CDR3 DNA reads TGTGCCAGCACGGCAGGGCCTACCTACGAGCAGTACTTC.

The gene calls are TRBV19 and TRBJ2-7, with D unresolved. Germline CDR1 and CDR2: LNHDA and SQIVND (reference sequence). The CDR3 extends over 13 amino acids. Trimming removed 2 bases from V and 0 bases from J, with 5 bases in between. The chain's CDR3 is CASSISDSYEQYF. The CDR3 DNA is TGTGCCAGTAGTATATCCGACTCCTACGAGCAGTACTTC.

The gene calls are TRBV30 and TRBJ1-2, with D hard to call. CDR1 is GTSNPN and CDR2 is SVGIG in the germline V gene (reference sequence). This CDR3 is built from 12 residues. V dropped 7 bases and J dropped 8 bases, with 17 bases sitting between them. CDR3 protein: CAFFDPAGGYTF. The CDR3 DNA reads as TGTGCCTTTTTCGACCCTGCGGGGGGCTACACCTTC.

The chain employs TRBV27 and TRBJ1-2; 7 nucleotides agree with TRBD1. Germline values: CDR1 MNHEY, CDR2 SMNVEV (reference sequence). J was trimmed by 8 bases and V by 3 bases; bases with no gene match: 6. This CDR3 comprises 13 residues. CDR3 in amino acids: CASSFKGAGGYTF. The CDR3 DNA sequence: TGTGCCAGCAGTTTTAAGGGGGCGGGCGGCTACACCTTC.

This clone was seen only a few times. The chain joins TRBV19 to TRBJ1-5, with 11 bases that match TRBD1. Trimming took 6 bases from V and 7 from J; bases not matched to a gene: 5. There are 14 residues in the CDR3. The V gene's germline CDR1 is LNHDA and CDR2 SQIVND (reference sequence). In DNA, the CDR3 is TGTGCCAGTAGCTGGGACAGGGGGGCGCAGCCCCAGCATTTT. Translation: CASSWDRGAQPQHF. Full variable domain (remainder filled in from reference TRBV19 and TRBJ1-5): DGGITQSPKYLFRKEGQNVTLSCEQNLNHDAMYWYRQDPGQGLRLIYYSQIVNDFQKGDIAEGYSVSREKKESFPLTVTSAQKNPTAFYLCASSWDRGAQPQHFGDGTRLSIL.

The rearrangement links TRBV6-1 to TRBJ2-2; possibly TRBD1 or TRBD2 for D (5 bases each). CDR1 is MNHNS, CDR2 SASEGT, per germline. V lost 8 bases and J lost 6, with 7 bases in between. This CDR3 spans 11 amino acids. CDR3 region: CASLGAGELFF. DNA of the CDR3: TGTGCCAGCCTGGGGGCCGGGGAGCTGTTTTTT.

This clone has only a few counts. The rearrangement links TRBV10-3 to TRBJ1-2; no definite D call. The V gene's germline CDR1 is ENHRY and CDR2 SYGVKD. The CDR3 totals 13 residues. Trimming stripped 6 bases from V and 0 bases from J, with 8 bases between. This CDR3 reads CAISEAANYGYTF. The CDR3, as DNA: TGTGCCATCAGCGAGGCGGCTAACTATGGCTACACCTTC.